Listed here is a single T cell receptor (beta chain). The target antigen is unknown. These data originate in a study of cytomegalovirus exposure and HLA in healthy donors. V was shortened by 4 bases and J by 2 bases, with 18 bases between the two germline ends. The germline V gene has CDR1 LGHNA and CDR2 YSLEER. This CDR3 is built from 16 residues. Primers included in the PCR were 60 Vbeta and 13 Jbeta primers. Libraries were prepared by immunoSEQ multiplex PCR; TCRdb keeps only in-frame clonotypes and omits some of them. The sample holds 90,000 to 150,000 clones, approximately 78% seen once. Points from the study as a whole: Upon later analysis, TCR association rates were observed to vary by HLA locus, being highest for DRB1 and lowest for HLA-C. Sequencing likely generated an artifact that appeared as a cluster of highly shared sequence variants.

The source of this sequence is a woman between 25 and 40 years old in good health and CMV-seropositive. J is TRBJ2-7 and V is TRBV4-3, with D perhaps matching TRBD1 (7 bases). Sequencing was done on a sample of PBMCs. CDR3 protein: CASSPELQGGPYEQYF. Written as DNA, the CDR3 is TGCGCCAGCAGCCCTGAGCTCCAGGGGGGTCCCTACGAGCAGTACTTC.